This T cell receptor (beta chain) was observed in a study of T cells in narcolepsy. Only in-frame clones appear in the TCRdb table, and some are missing; sequencing was by immunoSEQ multiplex PCR. The sample lists around 25,000 clones; approximately 83% were seen once. General study results and limits: Autoreactive HCRT-specific and TRIB2-specific clonotypes were marked in same-patient CSF-versus-blood CD4+ comparisons. Blood of same and different patients, but not healthy controls, reportedly held recurring autoreactive clonotypes.

The V gene's germline CDR1 is GTSNPN and CDR2 SVGIG (reference sequence). Germline trimming cut 5 bases from V and 4 bases from J; bases unmatched to any gene: 2. This CDR3 comprises 12 residues. Worth noting for this clone: Its antigen is unidentified.

The chain recombines TRBV30 with TRBJ1-2; 9 bases are a match to TRBD1. This TCR came from a human donor with narcolepsy. Material: CD45RA- memory CD4+ T cells from PBMCs. The CDR3 reads CAWAGQGYGYTF. CDR3 coding DNA: TGTGCCTGGGCGGGACAGGGCTATGGCTACACCTTC.